Listed below are T cell receptor beta chains from one sample, sequenced in a study of blood T cells in healthy people across ages. TCRdb re-derived calls from the 5' RACE reads in MiXCR, one entry per CDR3 protein. The sample comprises roughly 1 million distinct CDR3 sequences, approximately 25% of which are singletons, and approximately 0.79% rests with the top ten. Separately, the same data were catalogued under a study of T cells of mothers and their children.

What was sequenced was blood. Receptor source: a girl aged 2-10 years in good health. The CDR3 runs from the conserved cysteine through the conserved F or W. D genes are given only for firm matches. Some rows mark clone size as missing; the rest say once, few, many or name a class of expanded clone.

clone_size: NA; v_call: TRBV4-1; j_call: TRBJ2-2; d_call: NA; cdr3_nt: TGCGCCAGCAGCCAAGTCGGGGAAAGCACCGGGGAGCTGTTTTTT; cdr3_aa: CASSQVGESTGELFF
clone_size: NA; v_call: TRBV20-1; j_call: TRBJ1-5; d_call: TRBD1; cdr3_nt: TGCAGTGTGCAGGGGGAGTTGCGCAATCAGCCCCAGCATTTT; cdr3_aa: CSVQGELRNQPQHF
clone_size: NA; v_call: TRBV3-1; j_call: TRBJ2-1; d_call: NA; cdr3_nt: TGTGTCAGCAGCCAAGATCCGGGAATTAACAATGAGCAGTTCTTC; cdr3_aa: CVSSQDPGINNEQFF
clone_size: NA; v_call: TRBV6-5; j_call: TRBJ1-5; d_call: NA; cdr3_nt: TGTGCCAGCGGACCCTATCAGCCCCAGCATTTT; cdr3_aa: CASGPYQPQHF
clone_size: few; v_call: TRBV20-1; j_call: TRBJ2-1; d_call: TRBD2; cdr3_nt: TGCAGTGCTAGAGGGTCGGGAGGAGTATACAATGAGCAGTTCTTC; cdr3_aa: CSARGSGGVYNEQFF
clone_size: few; v_call: TRBV27; j_call: TRBJ2-7; d_call: NA; cdr3_nt: TGTGCCAGCAGGGGGGACGCCTACTCCTACGAGCAGTACTTC; cdr3_aa: CASRGDAYSYEQYF
clone_size: many; v_call: TRBV5-1; j_call: TRBJ2-5; d_call: TRBD2; cdr3_nt: TGCGCCAGCAGCTTGGCCTTAGCGGGCGGCCGGGAGACCCAGTACTTC; cdr3_aa: CASSLALAGGRETQYF
clone_size: NA; v_call: TRBV4-1; j_call: TRBJ1-5; d_call: TRBD1; cdr3_nt: TGCGCCAGCAGCCAACCAGGACAGGGCGGTCAGCCCCAGCATTTT; cdr3_aa: CASSQPGQGGQPQHF
clone_size: many; v_call: TRBV12-3/TRBV12-4; j_call: TRBJ1-5; d_call: NA; cdr3_nt: TGCGCCAGCAGCCAAGGGAATCAGCCCCAGCATTTT; cdr3_aa: CASSQGNQPQHF
clone_size: NA; v_call: TRBV7-2; j_call: TRBJ1-1; d_call: NA; cdr3_nt: TGTGCCAGCAGCCCGGGACGGGGTCCGGGCACTGAAGCTTTCTTT; cdr3_aa: CASSPGRGPGTEAFF
clone_size: NA; v_call: TRBV29-1; j_call: TRBJ2-3; d_call: NA; cdr3_nt: TGCAGCGTTGATAATCTCACCTCTAGCACAGATACGCAGTATTTT; cdr3_aa: CSVDNLTSSTDTQYF
clone_size: few; v_call: TRBV25-1; j_call: TRBJ1-1; d_call: NA; cdr3_nt: TGTGCCAGCAGTGAGGAGGGGACTGAAGCTTTCTTT; cdr3_aa: CASSEEGTEAFF
clone_size: NA; v_call: TRBV7-2; j_call: TRBJ2-5; d_call: TRBD2; cdr3_nt: TGTGCCAGCAGCTTAGTCCGGTCCGGCGGGGGAGGAGAGACCCAGTACTTC; cdr3_aa: CASSLVRSGGGGETQYF
clone_size: NA; v_call: TRBV7-7; j_call: TRBJ2-1; d_call: NA; cdr3_nt: TGTGCTAGCAGCTTAGGGGCGGGACCGGGCCACAATGAGCAGTTCTTC; cdr3_aa: CASSLGAGPGHNEQFF
clone_size: few; v_call: TRBV11-2; j_call: TRBJ2-5; d_call: NA; cdr3_nt: TGTGCCAGCAGCTCGACCGGGACAACGTACCAAGAGACCCAGTACTTC; cdr3_aa: CASSSTGTTYQETQYF
clone_size: NA; v_call: TRBV9; j_call: TRBJ1-6; d_call: NA; cdr3_nt: TGTGCCAGCAGCGTAGGACCCTCCCCGGATGATTCACCCCTCCACTTT; cdr3_aa: CASSVGPSPDDSPLHF
clone_size: NA; v_call: TRBV9; j_call: TRBJ2-5; d_call: TRBD2; cdr3_nt: TGTGCCAGCAGCCCCGGACTAGCGGCGATAGAGACCCAGTACTTC; cdr3_aa: CASSPGLAAIETQYF
clone_size: few; v_call: TRBV20-1; j_call: TRBJ1-1; d_call: TRBD1; cdr3_nt: TGCAGTGCTTTAGCCGGGACAGGGAAGGCCGCTGAAGCTTTCTTT; cdr3_aa: CSALAGTGKAAEAFF
clone_size: few; v_call: TRBV6-5; j_call: TRBJ2-1; d_call: TRBD2; cdr3_nt: TGTGCCAGCAGGAGACTAGCGGCCAATGAGCAGTTCTTC; cdr3_aa: CASRRLAANEQFF
clone_size: NA; v_call: TRBV6-6; j_call: TRBJ2-1; d_call: TRBD1; cdr3_nt: TGTGCCAGCCGAAAGGACAGGGACTCCTACAATGAGCAGTTCTTC; cdr3_aa: CASRKDRDSYNEQFF
clone_size: few; v_call: TRBV5-1; j_call: TRBJ2-2; d_call: TRBD1; cdr3_nt: TGCGCCACCTTGGGACAGGGTGGTGACGGGGAGCTGTTTTTT; cdr3_aa: CATLGQGGDGELFF
clone_size: few; v_call: TRBV11-2; j_call: TRBJ2-6; d_call: NA; cdr3_nt: TGTGCCAGCAGCGACCTAATGGCGCCGGACAAATCTGGGGCCAACGTCCTGACTTTC; cdr3_aa: CASSDLMAPDKSGANVLTF
clone_size: few; v_call: TRBV28; j_call: TRBJ2-5; d_call: NA; cdr3_nt: TGTGCCAGCAGTCGTACGGCGGGTCCGAGGGGGGAGACCCAGTACTTC; cdr3_aa: CASSRTAGPRGETQYF
clone_size: few; v_call: TRBV10-3; j_call: TRBJ2-3; d_call: TRBD2; cdr3_nt: TGTGCCATCAGTGAGGGACTAGCTGATACGCAGTATTTT; cdr3_aa: CAISEGLADTQYF
clone_size: NA; v_call: TRBV29-1; j_call: TRBJ2-7; d_call: NA; cdr3_nt: TGCAGCGTTGGGGGGGAAAGCTACGAGCAGTACTTC; cdr3_aa: CSVGGESYEQYF
clone_size: NA; v_call: TRBV29-1; j_call: TRBJ2-1; d_call: NA; cdr3_nt: TGCAGCGTTGTAGGGAGGGGGGCCCTTGTCTACAATGAGCAGTTCTTC; cdr3_aa: CSVVGRGALVYNEQFF
clone_size: NA; v_call: TRBV27; j_call: TRBJ2-5; d_call: NA; cdr3_nt: TGTGCCAGCAGTCCGGACTATTCGGCCCAGTACTTC; cdr3_aa: CASSPDYSAQYF
clone_size: few; v_call: TRBV24-1; j_call: TRBJ2-1; d_call: TRBD2; cdr3_nt: TGTGCCACCAGTGATTTAGCGGCTAGCGGGACGAATGAGCAGTTCTTC; cdr3_aa: CATSDLAASGTNEQFF
clone_size: NA; v_call: TRBV28; j_call: TRBJ2-7; d_call: NA; cdr3_nt: TGTGCCAGCAGTTTATTATGGGTCTACGAGCAGTACTTC; cdr3_aa: CASSLLWVYEQYF
clone_size: NA; v_call: TRBV5-1; j_call: TRBJ2-7; d_call: TRBD1; cdr3_nt: TGCGCCAGCAGCTCACCGGGACAGGGAGTCCACGAGCAGTACTTC; cdr3_aa: CASSSPGQGVHEQYF
clone_size: NA; v_call: TRBV29-1; j_call: TRBJ2-5; d_call: TRBD1; cdr3_nt: TGCAGCGCGATTCGACAGGGGATCCGAGAGACCCAGTACTTC; cdr3_aa: CSAIRQGIRETQYF
clone_size: NA; v_call: TRBV10-2; j_call: TRBJ2-5; d_call: NA; cdr3_nt: TGCGCCAGCAGTGAGTGCAGGGGAGAGACCCAGTACTTC; cdr3_aa: CASSECRGETQYF
clone_size: few; v_call: TRBV13; j_call: TRBJ2-4; d_call: TRBD1; cdr3_nt: TGTGCCAGCAGCAGAGGACAGGGAGGCGTGGGAAACATTCAGTACTTC; cdr3_aa: CASSRGQGGVGNIQYF
clone_size: once; v_call: TRBV7-2; j_call: TRBJ1-6; d_call: NA; cdr3_nt: TGTGCCAGCAGCTTAGAAGGTCTAGGGTCACCCCTCCACTTT; cdr3_aa: CASSLEGLGSPLHF
clone_size: NA; v_call: TRBV15; j_call: TRBJ2-7; d_call: NA; cdr3_nt: TGTGCCACCAGCAGAGTTTTGGACAGCACCGAGCAGTACTTC; cdr3_aa: CATSRVLDSTEQYF
clone_size: many; v_call: TRBV7-2; j_call: TRBJ2-7; d_call: NA; cdr3_nt: TGTGCCAGCAGCTTAGTAGCTTACGAGCAGTACTTC; cdr3_aa: CASSLVAYEQYF
clone_size: few; v_call: TRBV10-1; j_call: TRBJ1-1; d_call: NA; cdr3_nt: TGCGCCAGCAGTGAGGCGGGTTGGCCACCTGAAGCTTTCTTT; cdr3_aa: CASSEAGWPPEAFF
clone_size: NA; v_call: TRBV7-9; j_call: TRBJ1-2; d_call: NA; cdr3_nt: TGTGCCAGCAGCTTTATCGGTGATGGGTATGGCTACACCTTC; cdr3_aa: CASSFIGDGYGYTF
clone_size: few; v_call: TRBV9; j_call: TRBJ2-1; d_call: NA; cdr3_nt: TGTGCCAGCAGCGTAGAAGGGGTGGGGTACAATGAGCAGTTCTTC; cdr3_aa: CASSVEGVGYNEQFF
clone_size: once; v_call: TRBV24-1; j_call: TRBJ2-7; d_call: NA; cdr3_nt: TGTGCCACCAGTATGGAATGGGGAACTTTC; cdr3_aa: CATSMEWGTF
clone_size: NA; v_call: TRBV28; j_call: TRBJ2-1; d_call: NA; cdr3_nt: TGTGCCAGCAGTTCCGTAGACAGATGGAATGAGCAGTTCTTC; cdr3_aa: CASSSVDRWNEQFF
clone_size: NA; v_call: TRBV25-1; j_call: TRBJ2-3; d_call: NA; cdr3_nt: TGTGCCAGCACTTCAGATACGCAGTATTTT; cdr3_aa: CASTSDTQYF
clone_size: few; v_call: TRBV13; j_call: TRBJ1-2; d_call: NA; cdr3_nt: TGTGCCAGCAGCTTAGGCAGGGGAGAAGGCTACACCTTC; cdr3_aa: CASSLGRGEGYTF
clone_size: NA; v_call: TRBV7-8; j_call: TRBJ2-1; d_call: NA; cdr3_nt: TGTGCCAGCAGCTTATTGGCCCTATCCAATGAGCAGTTCTTC; cdr3_aa: CASSLLALSNEQFF
clone_size: few; v_call: TRBV7-9; j_call: TRBJ2-3; d_call: NA; cdr3_nt: TGTGCCAGCAGCTTAGAGGAGGACTTTACAGATACGCAGTATTTT; cdr3_aa: CASSLEEDFTDTQYF
clone_size: NA; v_call: TRBV12-3/TRBV12-4; j_call: TRBJ1-1; d_call: NA; cdr3_nt: TGTGCCAGCAGTTTACTAGGCGGGGGCGCTTCTGAAGCTTTCTTT; cdr3_aa: CASSLLGGGASEAFF
clone_size: NA; v_call: TRBV29-1; j_call: TRBJ1-1; d_call: NA; cdr3_nt: TGCAGCGTGACAGAAGACTTCACTGAAGCTTTCTTT; cdr3_aa: CSVTEDFTEAFF
clone_size: NA; v_call: TRBV20-1; j_call: TRBJ2-2; d_call: NA; cdr3_nt: TGCAGTGCCAAGAGGAGCGACACCGGGGAGCTGTTTTTT; cdr3_aa: CSAKRSDTGELFF
clone_size: NA; v_call: TRBV7-2; j_call: TRBJ2-5; d_call: NA; cdr3_nt: TGTGCCAGCAGCTTAGATGGGTTTGCCCGGGAGACCCAGTACTTC; cdr3_aa: CASSLDGFARETQYF
clone_size: NA; v_call: TRBV28; j_call: TRBJ2-5; d_call: TRBD2; cdr3_nt: TGTGCCAGCAGTGGCCGGACTAGCGGGAGGAGGGTGGAGACCCAGTACTTC; cdr3_aa: CASSGRTSGRRVETQYF
clone_size: NA; v_call: TRBV7-2; j_call: TRBJ2-3; d_call: TRBD1; cdr3_nt: TGTGCCGGCAGCTTAGGACAGGGGGCGCAGGGTACGCAGTATTTT; cdr3_aa: CAGSLGQGAQGTQYF
clone_size: many; v_call: TRBV9; j_call: TRBJ2-5; d_call: TRBD1; cdr3_nt: TGTGCCAGCAGCGGGACAGGGCGTCAAGAGACCCAGTACTTC; cdr3_aa: CASSGTGRQETQYF
clone_size: NA; v_call: TRBV25-1; j_call: TRBJ2-1; d_call: TRBD1; cdr3_nt: TGTGCCAGCAGGGGACAGGGAGCCAATGAGCAGTTCTTC; cdr3_aa: CASRGQGANEQFF
clone_size: few; v_call: TRBV5-1; j_call: TRBJ2-7; d_call: NA; cdr3_nt: TGCGCCAGCAGCTTGTATGAGGACTACGAGCAGTACTTC; cdr3_aa: CASSLYEDYEQYF
clone_size: NA; v_call: TRBV7-9; j_call: TRBJ2-4; d_call: NA; cdr3_nt: TGTGCCAGCAGCTTAGTAGGGGAGGCCAAAAACACCCAGTACTTC; cdr3_aa: CASSLVGEAKNTQYF
clone_size: few; v_call: TRBV20-1; j_call: TRBJ2-5; d_call: TRBD2; cdr3_nt: TGCAGTGCCTCCATTTGGACTAGTCAAGAGACCCAGTACTTC; cdr3_aa: CSASIWTSQETQYF
clone_size: NA; v_call: TRBV5-5; j_call: TRBJ1-5; d_call: NA; cdr3_nt: TGTGCCAGCAGTTTGCTCCCGAGGGGAAGGGATAGCAATCAGCCCCAGCATTTT; cdr3_aa: CASSLLPRGRDSNQPQHF
clone_size: few; v_call: TRBV11-2; j_call: TRBJ1-1; d_call: NA; cdr3_nt: TGTGCCTGCAGCTTAACTGGGACCAACACTGAAGCTTTCTTT; cdr3_aa: CACSLTGTNTEAFF
clone_size: few; v_call: TRBV7-9; j_call: TRBJ2-1; d_call: NA; cdr3_nt: TGTGCCAGCAGCCACATCTCGGGCAGGGGGGAATACAATGAGCAGTTCTTC; cdr3_aa: CASSHISGRGEYNEQFF
clone_size: NA; v_call: TRBV2; j_call: TRBJ2-3; d_call: NA; cdr3_nt: TGTGCCAGCAGGCAGGAAGATACGCAGTATTTT; cdr3_aa: CASRQEDTQYF